The 11 T cell receptor beta chains below all came from one sample that was sequenced in a study of T cell responses to AZD1222 COVID-19 vaccine. Assay: immunoSEQ multiplex PCR; the TCRdb copy retains only in-frame clones and omits some. The data contain around 120,000 clones, 88% of them seen just once; the ten biggest clones take up around 20%. This specimen consisted of peripheral blood, obtained on day 0 of MenACWY control vaccination. Receptors originate from an adult in good health.

The chain employs TRBV2 and TRBJ1-6; D not certain. V was clipped by 6 bases and J by 0 bases, with 9 bases between them. This CDR3 has 15 residues. Germline V gives CDR1 SNHLY, CDR2 FYNNEI. The CDR3 spells CASSESSSYNSPLHF. CDR3 nucleotide sequence: TGTGCCAGCAGCGAGAGTAGCTCCTATAATTCACCCCTCCACTTT. Looking up the rest from reference TRBV2 and TRBJ1-6 gives the full variable domain: EPEVTQTPSHQVTQMGQEVILRCVPISNHLYFYWYRQILGQKVEFLVSFYNNEISEKSEIFDDQFSVERPDGSNFTLKIRSTKLEDSAMYFCASSESSSYNSPLHFGNGTRLTVT.

This sequence joins TRBV5-1 and TRBJ2-7, with 8 bases aligning to TRBD1. J gave up 3 bases and V 3 bases, and 2 bases lay outside the gene matches. The germline CDR1 and CDR2 sequences are SGHRS and YFSETQ. The CDR3 is 13 amino acids. The CDR3 region is CASSWDRFYEQYF. The CDR3 nucleotides are TGCGCCAGCAGCTGGGACAGGTTCTACGAGCAGTACTTC.

The chain links TRBV21-1 to TRBJ2-5. TRBV21-1 is a pseudogene locus. CDR3 size: 16 residues. CDR3 protein: CASSKGGADSQETQYF. DNA for the CDR3: TGTGCCAGCAGCAAAGGAGGGGCAGACAGCCAAGAGACCCAGTACTTC.

In its sample, this clone was seen once. V gene TRBV3-1 (or the pseudogene TRBV3-2) combines with J gene TRBJ2-7; 14 bases are a match to TRBD2. The CDR3 runs to 19 residues. The V gene's germline CDR1 is LGHDT and CDR2 YNNKEL (reference sequence). J was trimmed by 4 bases and V by 3 bases; bases with no gene match: 14. The CDR3 is CASSHPSGTSGSISYEQYF. The CDR3 coding sequence is TGTGCCAGCAGCCATCCGTCCGGGACTAGCGGGAGTATTTCTTACGAGCAGTACTTC.

The chain has TRBV28 and TRBJ2-7, with D possibly being TRBD1 (6 bases). Trimming cost V 2 bases and J 2 bases, with 10 bases left between them. The CDR3 contains 14 residues. From germline, CDR1 is MDHEN and CDR2 SYDVKM. CDR3 residues: CASSLGGQPYEQYF. The CDR3 DNA sequence: TGTGCCAGCAGTTTAGGGGGCCAACCCTACGAGCAGTACTTC.

This rearrangement joins TRBV11-2 to TRBJ2-3; D perhaps matches TRBD2 (6 bases). Trimming pared 4 bases from V and 9 bases from J, leaving 17 bases between. The V gene's germline CDR1 is SGHAT and CDR2 FQNNGV. CDR3 length equals 14 residues. CDR3 protein: CASSSSRGIRTQYF. The CDR3 DNA sequence: TGTGCCAGCAGCTCCTCCCGGGGGATACGAACGCAGTATTTT.

This clone appeared a single time. J is TRBJ1-1 and V is TRBV10-2; a weak D match, TRBD1 (6 bases). There are 14 residues in the CDR3. With 6 bases removed from V and 1 base from J, the gap between germline ends came to 12 bases. In germline, CDR1 is WSHSY, CDR2 SAAADI. The CDR3: CASRIQGQNTEAFF. In DNA form, the CDR3 reads TGCGCCAGCAGGATACAGGGACAGAACACTGAAGCTTTCTTT.

This clone has at least ten counts. The rearrangement links TRBV7-9 to TRBJ2-1, with a tentative D call TRBD2 (5 bases). Germline V gene data show CDR1 as SEHNR and CDR2 as FQNEAQ (reference sequence). Trimming removed 3 bases at V and 5 bases at J, with 17 bases between. The CDR3 covers 16 residues. The DNA for the CDR3 is TGTGCCAGCAGCTTGGCCGGGATCCGAACCCACAATGAGCAGTTCTTC. Amino acids: CASSLAGIRTHNEQFF.

The J gene is TRBJ2-1, the V gene TRBV23-1, with no clear D. TRBV23-1 is classed as an ORF, of uncertain function. This CDR3 has 14 amino acids. Trimming took 5 bases from V and 8 from J, leaving 16 bases between them. The CDR3 bases are TGCGCCAGCAGTTTGGTACCAGTCTATGATGAGCAGTTCTTC. This encodes CASSLVPVYDEQFF.

V and J are TRBV27 and TRBJ1-1; D is unclear. This CDR3 region has 14 residues. Per the germline V gene, CDR1 is MNHEY and CDR2 is SMNVEV (reference sequence). V shed 7 bases and J shed 4 bases, with 16 bases lying between them. The CDR3 sequence is CASTPATSGTEAFF. For the CDR3, the DNA is TGTGCCAGCACCCCGGCCACTAGCGGCACTGAAGCTTTCTTT.

This chain joins TRBV5-4 and TRBJ2-5, with D possibly matching TRBD2 (6 bases). The CDR3 has 14 residues. Trimming pared 4 bases from V and 4 bases from J, leaving 14 bases between. The germline V gene has CDR1 SGHNT and CDR2 YYREEE (reference sequence). In DNA form, the CDR3 reads TGTGCCAGCAGCCCGGAGGTGGGAGGAGAGACCCAGTACTTC. Its translation: CASSPEVGGETQYF.